This T cell receptor (beta chain) was retrieved from a study of metastatic and nonmetastatic thyroid tumors (dated by TCRdb to between 2020 and 2021). For the study in its entirety: The researchers compared repertoires between peripheral blood samples and tumor or nodule tissue samples from patients with malignant or benign thyroid disease.

Before undergoing thyroid surgery, none of the patients had been given any kind of treatment. Using T-cell receptor beta sequencing, the study looked back at clinical samples from patients collected from the early 2010s to the late 2010s. The method was PCR. Sequencing was performed on an Illumina HiSeq 4000. High-throughput sequencing was used to profile the CDR3 region of the TCR beta-chain in every patient. The paper's data handling went like this. The researchers built a classifier to tell apart papillary thyroid cancer patients with distant metastasis, based on CDR3 differences among clinicopathological groups. The Shannon index was used to assess repertoire diversity, and the Morisita-Horn index was used to assess tumor-blood repertoire similarity. The raw public reads went through TCRdb reprocessing: fastp at Q25, MiXCR clone calling, in-frame beta chains kept. TCRdb, rather than the study authors, made the V and J calls. This sample comprises under 35,000 clones, around a quarter of them detected only once. The leading ten clones occupy less than 15% of the sample.

General conclusions and limits of the study: TCR beta diversity was reported as significantly higher in malignant tumors than in benign nodules, in both blood and tumor samples.

A note on this clone: No cognate antigen has been identified for it. The record has no base qualities; no much larger clone is one base away.

From the cysteine up to the phenylalanine, the CDR3 has a length of 14 residues. This entry keeps only the CDR3 DNA: 42 bases, framed from base 1. CDR1 and CDR2 were assigned from the germline V gene as SNHLY and FYNNEI. V loses 5 bases at its end and J loses 4 bases; junction bases beyond the gene matches: 4. The sample was blood. This chain joins TRBV2 to TRBJ1-4, and 7 junction bases match TRBD1. The TCR originated in a female donor with papillary thyroid cancer or a benign thyroid nodule (not recorded which). Some clones in this sample may be carry-over from other donors' samples. The DNA sequence is as follows: TGTGCCAGCAGTTCCGGGACAGATAATGAAAAACTGTTTTTT. Its protein reads: CASSSGTDNEKLFF.